This T cell receptor beta chain emerged from a study of cytomegalovirus exposure and HLA in healthy donors. The J segment lost 1 base and the V segment lost 6 bases, leaving 3 bases of the junction unmatched. Germline V lookup: CDR1 MDHEN, CDR2 SYDVKM. The CDR3 contains 14 residues. The PCR had 60 Vbeta and 13 Jbeta primers. Some clones are missing from TCRdb's copy, which holds only in-frame ones; the method was immunoSEQ multiplex PCR. The sample includes about 130,000 clones, roughly 74% of them seen just once. This clone was seen a single time. The clonotype originates from a male donor in good health and CMV-seronegative. The chain recombines TRBV28 with TRBJ2-1; 7 positions match TRBD2. The sample comprised PBMCs. The CDR3 here is CASRPGGSYNEQFF. CDR3 nucleotide sequence: TGTGCCAGCAGACCCGGGGGGTCCTACAATGAGCAGTTCTTC. Drawing the rest from reference TRBV28 and TRBJ2-1, the complete variable domain is DVKVTQSSRYLVKRTGEKVFLECVQDMDHENMFWYRQDPGLGLRLIYFSYDVKMKEKGDIPEGYSVSREKKERFSLILESASTNQTSMYLCASRPGGSYNEQFFGPGTRLTVL.